Described below is a single T cell receptor (beta chain) sequence and its context. Positively selected for CCR7, the CD45RO-negative cells used as naive CD8 cells excluded terminally differentiated effector memory CD45RA+ cells. The data stem from a study of shared clonotypes between healthy human individuals. Study in general: Each donor had three CD4 naive, three CD4 memory, two CD8 naive and one CD8 memory plate.

The assay was immunoSEQ multiplex PCR, and TCRdb's table has in-frame clones only and misses some. The repertoire includes 800,000 to 950,000 clones, about 96% of them detected once, and about 0.22% sits in the top ten. The receptor comes from a man aged 25-45 years in good health. The sample was naive CD8+ T cells sorted from blood.

This CDR3 reads CASSAGGAAYGYTF. DNA of the CDR3: TGTGCCAGCAGCGCAGGGGGCGCAGCCTATGGCTACACCTTC. This sequence joins TRBV27 and TRBJ1-2, with 8 bases identical to TRBD1. The CDR3 sequence is 14 residues long. V trimming: 6 bases; J trimming: 4 bases; junction bases outside the gene matches: 7. Germline V lookup: CDR1 MNHEY, CDR2 SMNVEV (reference sequence).